This TCR beta chain appears in the sequencing data of a study of blood T cell repertoires in COVID-19. Germline loops: CDR1 LNHNV, CDR2 YYDKDF (reference sequence). The CDR3 runs 15 residues. V was pared by 0 bases and J by 3 bases, with 1 base of the junction left unmatched. Repertoires were generated with immunoSEQ multiplex PCR, while TCRdb's copy carries only in-frame clones and drops some. The repertoire holds about 200,000 clones, almost 85% seen once, with less than 6.5% in the top ten. The sequence came from a woman aged 70-85 years with active or convalescent COVID-19. V usage is TRBV15 and J usage is TRBJ2-3, with 9 positions matching TRBD2. The sample comprised peripheral blood. The CDR3 DNA reads TGTGCCACCAGCAGAGATAGCGGGAGTACAGATACGCAGTATTTT. It translates to CATSRDSGSTDTQYF.